This T cell receptor beta chain appears in the sequencing data of a study of CD8 T cells in ankylosing spondylitis. Worth noting for this clonotype: Its target is unknown.

Findings and limits, study-wide: A TCR beta motif made of fewer than ten highly homologous variants seemed typical of ankylosing spondylitis blood.

The V end was cut by 9 bases, the J end by 0 bases, with 14 bases between. Germline V gene sequence: CDR1 SNHLY, CDR2 FYNNEI. This CDR3 region has 15 residues. TCRdb processed the 5' RACE reads anew with MiXCR; each CDR3 protein has one entry. The sample contains around 340,000 distinct CDR3 sequences, under 15% of which appear only once. The V call is TRBV2, the J call TRBJ2-2, with D maybe TRBD2 (7 bases). The sequenced sample was blood, either unsorted or a sorted T cell fraction (not recorded which). The receptor comes from a male donor with ankylosing spondylitis or in good health (not recorded which). CDR3 coding DNA: TGTGCCAGGGGGGGGGCAGTTGCGAACACCGGGGAGCTGTTTTTT. Translating gives CARGGAVANTGELFF. The full variable domain, completed using reference TRBV2 and TRBJ2-2, is EPEVTQTPSHQVTQMGQEVILRCVPISNHLYFYWYRQILGQKVEFLVSFYNNEISEKSEIFDDQFSVERPDGSNFTLKIRSTKLEDSAMYFCARGGAVANTGELFFGEGSRLTVL.